One and the same sample provided the 13 T cell receptor beta chains below, sequenced in a study of shared clonotypes between healthy human individuals. Assay: immunoSEQ multiplex PCR; the TCRdb copy retains only in-frame clones and omits some. Of 300,000 to 350,000 clones detected, 73% appear once; the ten largest clones hold about 10%. Sequencing was carried out using memory CD4+ T cells sorted from blood. Subset in this sample: CD45RA-negative fraction. Every receptor here comes from a man in his thirties or forties in good health.

The genes are TRBV18 and TRBJ2-1; no firm D call. CDR3 size: 13 residues. V was shortened by 6 bases and J by 8 bases, with 14 bases between the two germline ends. In germline, CDR1 is KGHSH, CDR2 LQKENI. CDR3 loop: CASSARSIDEQFF. In DNA form, the CDR3 reads TGTGCCAGCTCCGCACGAAGCATAGATGAGCAGTTCTTC.

The chain is built from TRBV19 and TRBJ1-5, with 8 bases that match TRBD1. The CDR3 has 15 amino acids. Germline-derived CDR1 and CDR2 are LNHDA and SQIVND (reference sequence). The junction had 13 bases not matched to a gene; V was cut back by 9 bases and J by 6 bases. The CDR3 nucleotides are TGTGCCAGCGGGCAGGGGGCCTTGGCTGGTCAGCCCCAGCATTTT. It yields the protein CASGQGALAGQPQHF.

The J gene is TRBJ1-5, the V gene TRBV2, with D maybe TRBD1 (6 bases). V was pared by 3 bases and J by 5 bases, with 11 bases between. The CDR3 sequence is 14 residues long. Germline values: CDR1 SNHLY, CDR2 FYNNEI. The CDR3 nucleotides read TGTGCCAGCAGTGATTCCCAGGGGCATCAGCCCCAGCATTTT. It translates to CASSDSQGHQPQHF.

The chain carries TRBV6-1 and TRBJ2-7; no definite D call. The germline V and J ends were trimmed by 3 bases and 5 bases, with 11 bases remaining between them. The CDR3 spans 13 residues. From germline, CDR1 is MNHNS and CDR2 SASEGT. The CDR3 bases are TGTGCCAGCAGTGAGGCATATTACCACGAGCAGTACTTC. Translation: CASSEAYYHEQYF.

V and J are TRBV18 and TRBJ1-1, with 7 nucleotides matching TRBD1. This CDR3 has 16 amino acids. Trimming at V came to 3 bases and at J to 5 bases, leaving 12 bases not matched to a gene. Germline V gene data show CDR1 as KGHSH and CDR2 as LQKENI. This CDR3 reads CASSPELTGPGTEAFF. Written as DNA, the CDR3 is TGTGCCAGCTCACCCGAATTGACAGGGCCGGGGACTGAAGCTTTCTTT.

This chain uses TRBV29-1 with TRBJ2-5, with TRBD2 as a possible D gene (5 bases). Germline lookup yields CDR1 SQVTM and CDR2 ANQGSEA. The length of the CDR3 is 13 residues. The V and J ends lost 4 bases and 2 bases respectively, with 11 bases between them. As DNA, the CDR3 is TGCAGCGTTGGCCCCAGCGGACAAGAGACCCAGTACTTC. Its protein is CSVGPSGQETQYF.

The chain couples TRBV9 to TRBJ2-1, with 8 bases aligning to TRBD2. V gave up 1 base and J gave up 3 bases; unmatched junction bases: 3. CDR1 is SGDLS, CDR2 YYNGEE, per germline. The CDR3 contains 15 residues. The CDR3 loop is CASSVKAGGYNEQFF. CDR3 in DNA: TGTGCCAGCAGCGTAAAGGCGGGAGGCTACAATGAGCAGTTCTTC.

The V call is TRBV5-4, the J call TRBJ2-7, with 11 positions matching TRBD2. This CDR3 spans 15 amino acids. Germline V gives CDR1 SGHNT, CDR2 YYREEE (reference sequence). The V segment lost 4 bases and the J segment 4 bases; nucleotides outside the gene matches: 7. For the CDR3, the DNA is TGTGCCAGCAGCCCGGGACTAGCGGAGCTATACGAGCAGTACTTC. Translated, it gives CASSPGLAELYEQYF.

The V gene is TRBV19, the J gene TRBJ2-7; 12 bases fit TRBD2. In germline, CDR1 is LNHDA, CDR2 SQIVND (reference sequence). The trim removed 8 bases at V and 1 base at J, leaving 6 bases unmatched. This CDR3 is built from 15 residues. CDR3 sequence (DNA): TGTGCCAGTGGCAGGGGGACTAGCGGGTCCTACGAGCAGTACTTC. Protein product: CASGRGTSGSYEQYF.

This chain joins TRBV15 and TRBJ2-3; 11 bases align to TRBD2. The J segment lost 4 bases and the V segment lost 1 base, leaving 4 bases of the junction unmatched. This CDR3 is built from 16 residues. Germline assignment: CDR1 LNHNV and CDR2 YYDKDF (reference sequence). The CDR3 DNA sequence: TGTGCCACCAGCAGAGGACTAGCGGGAAAAGCAGATACGCAGTATTTT. Translating gives CATSRGLAGKADTQYF.

On this clone: One junction end disagrees with the germline gene, perhaps due to a read error. J is TRBJ2-3 and V is TRBV6-1; 7 bases map to TRBD2. CDR3 length: 13 amino acids. Germline CDR1 reads MNHNS; CDR2 reads SASEGT. The CDR3 spells CASSEIAAGALDF. For the CDR3, the DNA is TGTGCCAGCAGTGAAATAGCGGCGGGAGCGCTTGATTTT.

This clone occurred many times. The CDR3 DNA reads as TGTGCCAGCAGCACTTTCCCTGAAGCTTTCTTT. Its translation is CASSTFPEAFF. The rearrangement uses TRBV2 and TRBJ1-1, with unresolved D. The CDR3 has 11 amino acids. V was pared by 6 bases and J by 6 bases, with 8 bases between. Germline V gives CDR1 SNHLY, CDR2 FYNNEI.

The V gene is TRBV7-9, the J gene TRBJ2-1; the D is unclear. V shed 2 bases and J shed 5 bases, with 16 bases lying between them. This CDR3 region has 16 residues. The germline CDR1 and CDR2 sequences are SEHNR and FQNEAQ (reference sequence). For the CDR3, the DNA is TGTGCCAGCAGCTTATATAGTCTCGGAAACAACAATGAGCAGTTCTTC. This gives the protein CASSLYSLGNNNEQFF.